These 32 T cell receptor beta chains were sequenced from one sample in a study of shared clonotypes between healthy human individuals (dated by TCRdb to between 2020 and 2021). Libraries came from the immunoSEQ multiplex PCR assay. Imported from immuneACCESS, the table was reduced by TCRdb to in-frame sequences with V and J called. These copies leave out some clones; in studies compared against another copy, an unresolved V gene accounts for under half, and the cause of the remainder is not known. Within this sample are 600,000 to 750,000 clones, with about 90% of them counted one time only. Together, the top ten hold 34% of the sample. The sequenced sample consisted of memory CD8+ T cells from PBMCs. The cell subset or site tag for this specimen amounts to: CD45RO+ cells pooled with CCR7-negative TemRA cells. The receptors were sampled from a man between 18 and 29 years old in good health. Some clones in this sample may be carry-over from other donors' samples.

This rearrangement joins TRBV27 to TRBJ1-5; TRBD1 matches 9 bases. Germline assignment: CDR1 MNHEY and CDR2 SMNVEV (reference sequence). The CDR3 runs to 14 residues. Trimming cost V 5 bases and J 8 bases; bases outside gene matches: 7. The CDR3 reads CASSHHRGQEPQHF. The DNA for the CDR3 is TGTGCCAGCAGTCACCACAGGGGGCAGGAGCCCCAGCATTTT.

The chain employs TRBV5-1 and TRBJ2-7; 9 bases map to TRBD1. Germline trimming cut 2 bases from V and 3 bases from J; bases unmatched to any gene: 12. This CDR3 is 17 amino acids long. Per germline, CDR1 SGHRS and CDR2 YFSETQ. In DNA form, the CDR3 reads TGCGCCAGCAGCTTCTACCCCGACAGGGGGATTTACTACGAGCAGTACTTC. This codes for CASSFYPDRGIYYEQYF.

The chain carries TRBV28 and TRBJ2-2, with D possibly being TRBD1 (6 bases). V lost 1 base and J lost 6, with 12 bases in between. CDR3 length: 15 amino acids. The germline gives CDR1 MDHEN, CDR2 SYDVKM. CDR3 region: CASSLSRGIAGELFF. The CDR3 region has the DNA TGTGCCAGCAGTTTATCAAGGGGGATCGCCGGGGAGCTGTTTTTT. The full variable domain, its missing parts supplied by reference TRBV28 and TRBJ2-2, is DVKVTQSSRYLVKRTGEKVFLECVQDMDHENMFWYRQDPGLGLRLIYFSYDVKMKEKGDIPEGYSVSREKKERFSLILESASTNQTSMYLCASSLSRGIAGELFFGEGSRLTVL.

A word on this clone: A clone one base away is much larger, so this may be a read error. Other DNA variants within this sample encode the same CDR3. The CDR3 protein is CASSLRAYNEQFF. The CDR3 nucleotides read TGTGCCAGCAGCTTAAGGGCCTACAATGAGCAGTTCTTC. This sequence joins TRBV5-4 and TRBJ2-1; no reliable D call. Trimming removed 2 bases from V and 2 bases from J, with 5 bases in between. CDR3 length equals 13 residues. Germline V gene sequence: CDR1 SGHNT, CDR2 YYREEE (reference sequence). Full variable domain (rest looked up from reference TRBV5-4 and TRBJ2-1): ETGVTQSPTHLIKTRGQQVTLRCSSQSGHNTVSWYQQALGQGPQFIFQYYREEENGRGNFPPRFSGLQFPNYSSELNVNALELDDSALYLCASSLRAYNEQFFGPGTRLTVL.

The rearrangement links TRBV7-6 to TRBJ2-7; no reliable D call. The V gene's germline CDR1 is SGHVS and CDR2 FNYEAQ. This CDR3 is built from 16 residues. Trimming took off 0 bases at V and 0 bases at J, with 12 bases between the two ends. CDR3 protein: CASSLAQGDTSYEQYF. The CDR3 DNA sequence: TGTGCCAGCAGCTTAGCGCAAGGTGACACCTCCTACGAGCAGTACTTC.

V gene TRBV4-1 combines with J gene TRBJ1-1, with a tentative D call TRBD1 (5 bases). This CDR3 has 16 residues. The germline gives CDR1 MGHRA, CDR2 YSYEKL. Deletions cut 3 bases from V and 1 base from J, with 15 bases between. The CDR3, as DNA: TGCGCCAGCAGCCAGGGCAGGGTAGTGGGGAACACTGAAGCTTTCTTT. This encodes CASSQGRVVGNTEAFF.

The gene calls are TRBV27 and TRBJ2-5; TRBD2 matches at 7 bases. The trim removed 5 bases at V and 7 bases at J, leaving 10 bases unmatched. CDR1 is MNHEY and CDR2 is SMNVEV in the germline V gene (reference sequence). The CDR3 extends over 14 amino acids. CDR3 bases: TGTGCCAGCAGTCCCCGGGCGGGAGTCTTGACCCAGTACTTC. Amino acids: CASSPRAGVLTQYF.

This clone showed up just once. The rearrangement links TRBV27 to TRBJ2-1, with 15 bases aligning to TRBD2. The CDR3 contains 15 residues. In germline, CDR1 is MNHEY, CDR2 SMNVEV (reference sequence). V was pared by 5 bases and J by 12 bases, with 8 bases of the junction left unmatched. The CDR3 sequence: CASSLRGLAGGGQFF. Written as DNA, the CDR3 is TGTGCCAGCAGTCTTCGCGGACTAGCGGGAGGGGGGCAGTTCTTC.

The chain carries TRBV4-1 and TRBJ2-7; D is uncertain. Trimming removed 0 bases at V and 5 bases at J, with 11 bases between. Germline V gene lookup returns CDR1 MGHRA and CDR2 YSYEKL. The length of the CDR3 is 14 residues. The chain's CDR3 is CASSQDMETHEQYF. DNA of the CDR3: TGCGCCAGCAGCCAAGATATGGAGACTCACGAGCAGTACTTC.

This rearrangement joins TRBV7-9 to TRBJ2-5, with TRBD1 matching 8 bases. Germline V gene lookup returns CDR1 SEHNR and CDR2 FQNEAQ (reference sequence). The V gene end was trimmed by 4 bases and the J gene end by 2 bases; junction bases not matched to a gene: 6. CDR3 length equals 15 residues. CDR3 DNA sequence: TGTGCCAGCAGCTGGCGGACAGGGCGGCAAGAGACCCAGTACTTC. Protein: CASSWRTGRQETQYF.

CDR3 in DNA: TGTGCCAGCAGCTTCGAGGGGCTAAACTATGGCTACACCTTC. It is translated as CASSFEGLNYGYTF. The genes are TRBV7-9 and TRBJ1-2; possible D gene TRBD1, 5 bases. V gave up 3 bases and J gave up 2 bases, with 10 bases separating them. Germline CDR1 reads SEHNR; CDR2 reads FQNEAQ (reference sequence). This CDR3 is built from 14 residues.

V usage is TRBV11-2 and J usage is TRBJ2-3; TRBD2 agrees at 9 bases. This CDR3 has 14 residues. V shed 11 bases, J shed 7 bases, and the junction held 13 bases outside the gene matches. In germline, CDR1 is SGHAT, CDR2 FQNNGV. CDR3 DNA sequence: TGTGCCTGTTTGGGCGGGAGGGACCCGTATACGCAGTATTTT. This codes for CACLGGRDPYTQYF.

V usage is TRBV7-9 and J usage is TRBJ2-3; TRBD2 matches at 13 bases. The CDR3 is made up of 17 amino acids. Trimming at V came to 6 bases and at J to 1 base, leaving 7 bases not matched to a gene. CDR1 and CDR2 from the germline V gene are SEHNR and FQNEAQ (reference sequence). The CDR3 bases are TGTGCCAGCAGTTCCGGACTAGCGGGAGTCGGCACAGATACGCAGTATTTT. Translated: CASSSGLAGVGTDTQYF.

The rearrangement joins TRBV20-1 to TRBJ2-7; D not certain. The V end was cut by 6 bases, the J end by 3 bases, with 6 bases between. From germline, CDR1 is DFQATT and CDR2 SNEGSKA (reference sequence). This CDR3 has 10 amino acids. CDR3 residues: CSAPSYEQYF. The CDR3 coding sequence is TGCAGTGCCCCGAGCTACGAGCAGTACTTC.

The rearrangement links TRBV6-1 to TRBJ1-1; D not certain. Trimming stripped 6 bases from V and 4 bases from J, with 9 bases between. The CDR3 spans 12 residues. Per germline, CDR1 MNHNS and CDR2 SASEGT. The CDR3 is CASSLVGTEAFF. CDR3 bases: TGTGCCAGCAGCCTGGTGGGCACTGAAGCTTTCTTT.

CDR3 in amino acids: CASSLQSGGGSPLHF. CDR3 DNA: TGTGCCAGCAGCCTGCAGTCAGGGGGTGGATCACCCCTCCACTTT. The rearrangement links TRBV9 to TRBJ1-6; TRBD1 aligns across 7 bases. V shed 4 bases, J shed 10 bases, and the junction held 11 bases outside the gene matches. The CDR3 is made up of 15 amino acids. Per the germline V gene, CDR1 is SGDLS and CDR2 is YYNGEE.

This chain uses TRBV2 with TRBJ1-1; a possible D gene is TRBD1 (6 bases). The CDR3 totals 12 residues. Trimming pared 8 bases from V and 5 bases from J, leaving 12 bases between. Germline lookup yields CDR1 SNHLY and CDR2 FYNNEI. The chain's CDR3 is CASLGGGTEAFF. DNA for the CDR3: TGTGCCAGCTTGGGGGGCGGAACTGAAGCTTTCTTT.

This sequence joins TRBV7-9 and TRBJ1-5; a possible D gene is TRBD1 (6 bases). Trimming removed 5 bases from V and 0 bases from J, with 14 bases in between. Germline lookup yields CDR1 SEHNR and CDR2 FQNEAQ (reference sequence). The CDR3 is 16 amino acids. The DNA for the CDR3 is TGTGCCAGCAGCCCCTGGACAGATTATAGCAATCAGCCCCAGCATTTT. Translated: CASSPWTDYSNQPQHF. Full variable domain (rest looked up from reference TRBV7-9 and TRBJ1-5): DTGVSQNPRHKITKRGQNVTFRCDPISEHNRLYWYRQTLGQGPEFLTYFQNEAQLEKSRLLSDRFSAERPKGSFSTLEIQRTEQGDSAMYLCASSPWTDYSNQPQHFGDGTRLSIL.

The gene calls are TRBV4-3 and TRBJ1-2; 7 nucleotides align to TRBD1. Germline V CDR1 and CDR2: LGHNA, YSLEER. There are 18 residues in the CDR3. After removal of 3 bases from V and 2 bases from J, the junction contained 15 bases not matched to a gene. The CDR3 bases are TGCGCCAGCAGCCACACCACAGGCAAACAGGGGCCAAACTATGGCTACACCTTC. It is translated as CASSHTTGKQGPNYGYTF.

The CDR3 DNA is TGCGCCAGCAGCTTGGCCGGCGGGACCCTAAACGAGCAGTACTTC. This encodes CASSLAGGTLNEQYF. The chain employs TRBV5-1 and TRBJ2-7, with D possibly matching TRBD2 (6 bases). V lost 0 bases, J lost 5 bases, and 15 bases lay in between. The CDR3 totals 15 residues. Germline V gene lookup returns CDR1 SGHRS and CDR2 YFSETQ.

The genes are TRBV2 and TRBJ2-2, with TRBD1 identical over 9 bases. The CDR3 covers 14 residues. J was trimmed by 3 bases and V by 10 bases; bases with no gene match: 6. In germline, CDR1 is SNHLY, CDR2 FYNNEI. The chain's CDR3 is CATGTGRDTGELFF. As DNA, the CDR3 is TGTGCCACCGGGACAGGGAGGGACACCGGGGAGCTGTTTTTT.

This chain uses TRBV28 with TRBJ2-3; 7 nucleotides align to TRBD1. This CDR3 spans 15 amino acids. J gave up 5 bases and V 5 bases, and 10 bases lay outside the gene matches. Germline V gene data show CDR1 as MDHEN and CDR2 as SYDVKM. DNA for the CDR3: TGTGCCAGCAGTGCCAGGGACAGCTCGGGAGATACGCAGTATTTT. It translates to CASSARDSSGDTQYF.

The CDR3 protein is CASSRPGQAEGYTF. In DNA form, the CDR3 reads TGTGCCAGTAGTAGACCCGGACAGGCGGAGGGCTACACCTTC. V usage is TRBV19 and J usage is TRBJ1-2; the match to TRBD1 covers 7 bases. Germline trimming cut 4 bases from V and 8 bases from J; bases unmatched to any gene: 10. CDR1 LNHDA and CDR2 SQIVND come from the germline V gene (reference sequence). The CDR3 totals 14 residues.

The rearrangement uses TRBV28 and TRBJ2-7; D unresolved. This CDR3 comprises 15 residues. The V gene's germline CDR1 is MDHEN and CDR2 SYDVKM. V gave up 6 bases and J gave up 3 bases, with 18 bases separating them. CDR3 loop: CASSPLLVTNYEQYF. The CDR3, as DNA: TGTGCCAGCAGCCCTCTATTGGTGACAAACTACGAGCAGTACTTC. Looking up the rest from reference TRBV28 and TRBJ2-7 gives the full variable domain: DVKVTQSSRYLVKRTGEKVFLECVQDMDHENMFWYRQDPGLGLRLIYFSYDVKMKEKGDIPEGYSVSREKKERFSLILESASTNQTSMYLCASSPLLVTNYEQYFGPGTRLTVT.

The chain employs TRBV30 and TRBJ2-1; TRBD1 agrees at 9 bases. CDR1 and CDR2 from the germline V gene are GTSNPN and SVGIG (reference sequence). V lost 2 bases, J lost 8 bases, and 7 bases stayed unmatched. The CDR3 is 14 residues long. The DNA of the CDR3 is TGTGCCTGGAGTCCGGGACAGGGTTACGATGAGCAGTTCTTC. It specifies CAWSPGQGYDEQFF.

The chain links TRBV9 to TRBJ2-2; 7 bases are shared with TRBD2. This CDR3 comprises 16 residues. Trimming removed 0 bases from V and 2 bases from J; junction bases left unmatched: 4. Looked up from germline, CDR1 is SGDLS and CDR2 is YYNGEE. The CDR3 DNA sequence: TGTGCCAGCAGCGTAGGAGCGGGGCCAAACACCGGGGAGCTGTTTTTT. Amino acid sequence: CASSVGAGPNTGELFF.

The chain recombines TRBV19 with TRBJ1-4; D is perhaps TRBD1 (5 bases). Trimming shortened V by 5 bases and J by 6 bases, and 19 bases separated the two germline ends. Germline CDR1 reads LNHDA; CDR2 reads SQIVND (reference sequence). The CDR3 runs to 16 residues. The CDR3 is CASSAGRRAGHEKLFF. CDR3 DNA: TGTGCCAGTAGTGCGGGTCGTAGGGCAGGGCATGAAAAACTGTTTTTT.

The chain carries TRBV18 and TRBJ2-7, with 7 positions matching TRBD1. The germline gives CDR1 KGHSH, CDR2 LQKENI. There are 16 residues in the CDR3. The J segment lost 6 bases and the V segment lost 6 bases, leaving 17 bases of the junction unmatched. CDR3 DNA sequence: TGTGCCAGCTCCCCCCCGCCCGGTCAGGGGGTCGGCGAGCAGTACTTC. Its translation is CASSPPPGQGVGEQYF.

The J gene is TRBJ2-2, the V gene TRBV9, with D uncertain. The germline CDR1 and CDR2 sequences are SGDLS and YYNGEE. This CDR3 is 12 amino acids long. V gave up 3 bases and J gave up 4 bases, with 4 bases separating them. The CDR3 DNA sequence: TGTGCCAGCAGCGAGTCCACCGGGGAGCTGTTTTTT. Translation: CASSESTGELFF.

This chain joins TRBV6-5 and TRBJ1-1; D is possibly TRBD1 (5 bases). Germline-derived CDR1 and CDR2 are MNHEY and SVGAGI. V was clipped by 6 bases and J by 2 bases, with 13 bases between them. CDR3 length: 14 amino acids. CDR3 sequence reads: CASRHGTGNTEAFF. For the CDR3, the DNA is TGTGCCAGCAGACATGGGACGGGAAACACTGAAGCTTTCTTT.

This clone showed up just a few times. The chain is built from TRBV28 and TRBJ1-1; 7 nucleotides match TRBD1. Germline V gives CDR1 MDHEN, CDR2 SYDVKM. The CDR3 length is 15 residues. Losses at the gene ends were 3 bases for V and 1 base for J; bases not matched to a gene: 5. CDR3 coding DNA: TGTGCCAGCAGTTTCAAGACAGGGTCGAACACTGAAGCTTTCTTT. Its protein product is CASSFKTGSNTEAFF.

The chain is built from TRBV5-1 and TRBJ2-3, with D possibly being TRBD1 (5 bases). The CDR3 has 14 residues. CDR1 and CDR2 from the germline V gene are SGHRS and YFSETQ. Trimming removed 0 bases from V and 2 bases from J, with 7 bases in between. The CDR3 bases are TGCGCCAGCAGCTTGGGACAGTCCACAGATACGCAGTATTTT. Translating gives CASSLGQSTDTQYF.